These 29 T cell receptor beta chains came from one sample sequenced in a study of shared clonotypes between healthy human individuals. The assay was immunoSEQ multiplex PCR, and TCRdb's table has in-frame clones only and misses some. In the table there are some 650,000 clones, 95% to 98% of which are singletons. Sequencing was done on a sample of naive CD4+ T cells sorted from blood. Subset reported: CD45RA+ positively selected. These receptors all come from a woman under 40 in good health.

V gene TRBV7-9 combines with J gene TRBJ1-1, with D maybe TRBD1 (5 bases). Germline-derived CDR1 and CDR2 are SEHNR and FQNEAQ (reference sequence). V lost 5 bases and J lost 1, with 8 bases in between. CDR3 length: 13 residues. The CDR3 is CASSSRENTEAFF. CDR3 in DNA: TGTGCCAGCAGCAGCAGGGAGAACACTGAAGCTTTCTTT.

In its sample, this clone was seen once. The chain couples TRBV9 to TRBJ2-2; possibly TRBD1 or TRBD2 for D (5 bases each). The CDR3 length is 15 residues. Germline lookup yields CDR1 SGDLS and CDR2 YYNGEE. The V and J ends lost 0 bases and 4 bases respectively, with 10 bases between them. In DNA, the CDR3 is TGTGCCAGCAGCGTAGTCCCGGGGACCACCGGGGAGCTGTTTTTT. As protein: CASSVVPGTTGELFF. The variable domain in full, with the rest retrieved from reference TRBV9 and TRBJ2-2, is DSGVTQTPKHLITATGQRVTLRCSPRSGDLSVYWYQQSLDQGLQFLIQYYNGEERAKGNILERFSAQQFPDLHSELNLSSLELGDSALYFCASSVVPGTTGELFFGEGSRLTVL.

The J gene is TRBJ2-2, the V gene TRBV4-1, with 10 bases fitting TRBD2. This CDR3 has 18 amino acids. Germline V gene lookup returns CDR1 MGHRA and CDR2 YSYEKL. V trimming: 1 base; J trimming: 0 bases; junction bases outside the gene matches: 5. The CDR3 nucleotides are TGCGCCAGCAGCCAAGCCGGAGGACTAGCGGCGAACACCGGGGAGCTGTTTTTT. It yields the protein CASSQAGGLAANTGELFF.

Comments on this clone: Different DNA sequences within this sample yield the same CDR3. This chain uses TRBV30 with TRBJ2-7; D is unresolved. Germline-derived CDR1 and CDR2 are GTSNPN and SVGIG (reference sequence). V shed 3 bases and J shed 2 bases, with 5 bases lying between them. This CDR3 region has 11 residues. The CDR3 DNA reads as TGTGCCTGGAGCTTCGCCTACGAGCAGTACTTC. It specifies CAWSFAYEQYF.

As regards this clone: The junction does not match germline at one end; this may be a read error. The CDR3 region is CASSKNGRNF. DNA of the CDR3: TGTGCCAGCAGCAAGAACGGACGGAACTTC. The chain employs TRBV5-8 and TRBJ2-7; D gene uncertain. Germline V gene data show CDR1 as SGHTS and CDR2 as YDEGEE. CDR3 length: 10 residues.

This clone was counted only a few times. This CDR3 is also generated by other DNA sequences in the sample. The chain recombines TRBV5-1 with TRBJ2-2; the D is unclear. The CDR3 contains 13 residues. Germline loops: CDR1 SGHRS, CDR2 YFSETQ. The V and J ends lost 3 bases and 2 bases respectively, with 5 bases between them. The CDR3 is CASSSSNTGELFF. The CDR3 coding sequence is TGCGCCAGCAGCTCCTCTAACACCGGGGAGCTGTTTTTT.

V and J are TRBV29-1 and TRBJ1-1, with D uncertain. V was clipped by 6 bases and J by 6 bases, with 17 bases between them. CDR3 length: 13 residues. CDR1 and CDR2 from the germline V gene are SQVTM and ANQGSEA. DNA of the CDR3: TGCAGCGTCTCGGTCCGCCGGCTGGCTGAAGCTTTCTTT. Its translation is CSVSVRRLAEAFF. The variable domain in full, completed from reference TRBV29-1 and TRBJ1-1, reads SAVISQKPSRDICQRGTSLTIQCQVDSQVTMMFWYRQQPGQSLTLIATANQGSEATYESGFVIDKFPISRPNLTFSTLTVSNMSPEDSSIYLCSVSVRRLAEAFFGQGTRLTVV.

V and J are TRBV11-2 and TRBJ2-7; TRBD1 agrees at 7 bases. Germline V CDR1 and CDR2: SGHAT, FQNNGV. V shed 5 bases, J shed 4 bases, and the junction held 8 bases outside the gene matches. This CDR3 contains 14 residues. The CDR3 DNA sequence: TGTGCCAGCAGCCTGGGACAGAATACATACGAGCAGTACTTC. Its translation: CASSLGQNTYEQYF.

The chain uses TRBV7-2 and TRBJ2-2, with TRBD2 matching 8 bases. The junction had 11 bases not matched to a gene; V was cut back by 3 bases and J by 5 bases. The CDR3 extends over 17 amino acids. Germline V gene data show CDR1 as SGHTA and CDR2 as FQGNSA. The DNA for the CDR3 is TGTGCCAGCAGCTTCCCGGTTTCGAGCGGGAGTACCGGGGAGCTGTTTTTT. The encoded protein is CASSFPVSSGSTGELFF.

The chain is built from TRBV5-1 and TRBJ2-7; D is perhaps TRBD1 (6 bases). Trimming removed 5 bases at V and 0 bases at J, with 12 bases between. There are 14 residues in the CDR3. Germline V gives CDR1 SGHRS, CDR2 YFSETQ. CDR3 nucleotide sequence: TGCGCCAGCAGTAGCACAGGGTCCTCCTACGAGCAGTACTTC. Translated, it gives CASSSTGSSYEQYF.

CDR3 residues: CASSSTGYSNQPQHF. CDR3 bases: TGTGCCAGCAGCTCGACAGGGTATAGCAATCAGCCCCAGCATTTT. The chain has TRBV28 and TRBJ1-5; 7 bases line up with TRBD1. The CDR3 spans 15 residues. The ends lost 6 bases at V and 0 bases at J; junction bases unmatched: 5. Germline values: CDR1 MDHEN, CDR2 SYDVKM.

The chain links TRBV19 to TRBJ2-2; 8 nucleotides agree with TRBD2. There are 15 residues in the CDR3. Trimming took 6 bases from V and 8 from J; bases not matched to a gene: 11. Germline V gene data show CDR1 as LNHDA and CDR2 as SQIVND (reference sequence). CDR3 amino acids: CASRRETAGAGELFF. As DNA, the CDR3 is TGTGCCAGTAGGAGGGAAACAGCGGGAGCTGGGGAGCTGTTTTTT.

The gene calls are TRBV5-4 and TRBJ2-7; D uncertain. Germline CDR1 SGHNT, CDR2 YYREEE (reference sequence). Trimming shortened V by 0 bases and J by 2 bases, and 12 bases separated the two germline ends. This CDR3 has 15 amino acids. The CDR3 sequence: CASSLVGARPYEQYF. As DNA, the CDR3 is TGTGCCAGCAGCTTGGTGGGCGCACGCCCCTACGAGCAGTACTTC.

This clone appeared once. The chain has TRBV18 and TRBJ2-7, with no clear D. Germline CDR1 reads KGHSH; CDR2 reads LQKENI. With 0 bases removed from V and 5 bases from J, the gap between germline ends came to 8 bases. The CDR3 is 13 amino acids. This CDR3 reads CASSPPQDHEQYF. The CDR3 DNA reads TGTGCCAGCTCACCACCTCAGGATCACGAGCAGTACTTC.

The chain employs TRBV7-6 and TRBJ2-5; no clear D. Trimming left V 7 bases short and J 1 base short, with 4 bases between. Germline loops: CDR1 SGHVS, CDR2 FNYEAQ. This CDR3 is 11 amino acids long. The CDR3 loop reads CASKVQETQYF. The CDR3 region has the DNA TGTGCCAGCAAAGTCCAAGAGACCCAGTACTTC.

The chain uses TRBV6-5 and TRBJ2-2, with D maybe TRBD1 (6 bases). Between the trimmed V and J ends, which lost 0 bases and 5 bases, there was a span of 13 bases. CDR1 MNHEY and CDR2 SVGAGI come from the germline V gene. The CDR3 runs 16 residues. CDR3 in DNA: TGTGCCAGCAGTTACTCCGGCTACCAGGGGACCGGGGAGCTGTTTTTT. Translation gives CASSYSGYQGTGELFF.

A single count supports this clone. The chain employs TRBV19 and TRBJ2-3, with a weak D call TRBD1 (5 bases). This CDR3 is built from 16 residues. Looked up from germline, CDR1 is LNHDA and CDR2 is SQIVND (reference sequence). The V end was cut by 1 base, the J end by 0 bases, with 11 bases between. The chain's CDR3 is CASSIGQGSSTDTQYF. For the CDR3, the DNA is TGTGCCAGTAGTATAGGCCAGGGTTCTAGCACAGATACGCAGTATTTT.

This chain joins TRBV5-6 and TRBJ2-1; the match to TRBD2 covers 9 bases. Unmatched junction bases numbered 12, after V lost 4 bases and J lost 4 bases. CDR1 SGHDT and CDR2 YYEEEE come from the germline V gene. This CDR3 is 17 amino acids long. Here the CDR3 reads CASSNMGPSGVYNEQFF. The CDR3 nucleotides read TGTGCCAGCAGCAACATGGGGCCTAGCGGGGTATACAATGAGCAGTTCTTC.

The table lists this clone with a count of one. The rearrangement links TRBV6-6 to TRBJ2-2; 9 bases match TRBD1. Germline V CDR1 and CDR2: MNHNY, SVGAGI (reference sequence). Trimming at V came to 2 bases and at J to 3 bases, leaving 4 bases not matched to a gene. The length of the CDR3 is 16 residues. As DNA, the CDR3 is TGTGCCAGCAGTTACGGTCGGGACAGGGACACCGGGGAGCTGTTTTTT. It translates to CASSYGRDRDTGELFF.

The genes are TRBV5-5 and TRBJ1-1; a weak D match, TRBD1 (6 bases). Trimming stripped 6 bases from V and 7 bases from J, with 19 bases between. The CDR3 has 14 amino acids. CDR1 and CDR2 from the germline V gene are SGHKS and YYEKEE (reference sequence). The CDR3 nucleotides are TGTGCCAGCACCCGACCGGCGTCAGGGGATGAAGCTTTCTTT. Its translation: CASTRPASGDEAFF.

V usage is TRBV14 and J usage is TRBJ1-1, with D perhaps matching TRBD1 (6 bases). Trimming cost V 5 bases and J 1 base, with 8 bases left between them. The CDR3 spans 13 residues. Germline V gives CDR1 SGHDN, CDR2 FVKESK. The CDR3 nucleotides are TGTGCCAGCAGCGGGGGCCGGAACACTGAAGCTTTCTTT. Translating it yields CASSGGRNTEAFF.

This chain links TRBV28 with TRBJ2-7; 8 nucleotides line up with TRBD1. Germline CDR1 reads MDHEN; CDR2 reads SYDVKM. V lost 6 bases to trimming and J lost 1 base; unmatched junction nucleotides: 8. The CDR3 consists of 15 residues. The CDR3, as DNA: TGTGCCAGCAGACCTAACCGGGACAGGTCCTACGAGCAGTACTTC. It translates to CASRPNRDRSYEQYF. The full variable domain, with the rest looked up from reference TRBV28 and TRBJ2-7, is DVKVTQSSRYLVKRTGEKVFLECVQDMDHENMFWYRQDPGLGLRLIYFSYDVKMKEKGDIPEGYSVSREKKERFSLILESASTNQTSMYLCASRPNRDRSYEQYFGPGTRLTVT.

V gene TRBV6-1 combines with J gene TRBJ1-2; no clear D gene. This CDR3 is 10 amino acids long. The V end was cut by 8 bases, the J end by 3 bases, with 4 bases between. CDR1 and CDR2 (germline): MNHNS, SASEGT. CDR3 loop: CASGHYGYTF. For the CDR3, the DNA is TGTGCCAGCGGGCACTATGGCTACACCTTC.

The chain employs TRBV10-2 and TRBJ2-7; 7 bases match TRBD2. Trimming cost V 3 bases and J 2 bases; bases outside gene matches: 7. Germline CDR1 reads WSHSY; CDR2 reads SAAADI. The CDR3 sequence is 15 residues long. CDR3 nucleotide sequence: TGCGCCAGCAGTGATCTTACGGGAGGAGCCTACGAGCAGTACTTC. As protein: CASSDLTGGAYEQYF.

The chain carries TRBV29-1 and TRBJ2-1, with 10 nucleotides matching TRBD2. CDR1 and CDR2 (germline): SQVTM, ANQGSEA. This CDR3 comprises 14 residues. The J segment lost 12 bases and the V segment lost 4 bases, leaving 12 bases of the junction unmatched. DNA for the CDR3: TGCAGCGTTGGGTTCGAGACTAGCGGGTTATTGCAGTTCTTC. Encoded protein: CSVGFETSGLLQFF.

The V gene is TRBV9, the J gene TRBJ1-2; 10 nucleotides agree with TRBD1. V trimming: 4 bases; J trimming: 7 bases; junction bases outside the gene matches: 7. Per germline, CDR1 SGDLS and CDR2 YYNGEE. This CDR3 comprises 14 residues. The CDR3 sequence is CASSTATGGLGYTF. CDR3 in DNA: TGTGCCAGCAGCACCGCGACAGGGGGCCTTGGCTACACCTTC.

CDR3 protein: CASSEIIVAGGTDTQYF. CDR3 in DNA: TGCGCCAGCAGTGAAATAATAGTGGCGGGCGGCACAGATACGCAGTATTTT. This chain links TRBV10-1 with TRBJ2-3, with D perhaps matching TRBD2 (5 bases). CDR1 and CDR2 from the germline V gene are WNHNN and SYGVQD (reference sequence). The CDR3 spans 17 residues. V lost 3 bases and J 1 base, leaving 17 bases between the germline ends.

This chain links TRBV20-1 with TRBJ2-3; D gene unclear. Germline V gene lookup returns CDR1 DFQATT and CDR2 SNEGSKA (reference sequence). This CDR3 comprises 9 residues. Trimming took off 5 bases at V and 7 bases at J, with 4 bases between the two ends. The CDR3 coding sequence is TGCAGTGCTGGACATACGCAGTATTTT. Its translation: CSAGHTQYF.

The chain links TRBV30 to TRBJ1-1; no reliable D call. CDR1 is GTSNPN, CDR2 SVGIG, per germline (reference sequence). Trimming pared 0 bases from V and 5 bases from J, leaving 13 bases between. This CDR3 region has 14 residues. CDR3 protein: CAWSVDRFGTEAFF. The CDR3 region has the DNA TGTGCCTGGAGTGTAGATCGCTTTGGGACTGAAGCTTTCTTT. The variable domain in full, with the rest retrieved from reference TRBV30 and TRBJ1-1, is SQTIHQWPATLVQPVGSPLSLECTVEGTSNPNLYWYRQAAGRGLQLLFYSVGIGQISSEVPQNLSASRPQDRQFILSSKKLLLSDSGFYLCAWSVDRFGTEAFFGQGTRLTVV.